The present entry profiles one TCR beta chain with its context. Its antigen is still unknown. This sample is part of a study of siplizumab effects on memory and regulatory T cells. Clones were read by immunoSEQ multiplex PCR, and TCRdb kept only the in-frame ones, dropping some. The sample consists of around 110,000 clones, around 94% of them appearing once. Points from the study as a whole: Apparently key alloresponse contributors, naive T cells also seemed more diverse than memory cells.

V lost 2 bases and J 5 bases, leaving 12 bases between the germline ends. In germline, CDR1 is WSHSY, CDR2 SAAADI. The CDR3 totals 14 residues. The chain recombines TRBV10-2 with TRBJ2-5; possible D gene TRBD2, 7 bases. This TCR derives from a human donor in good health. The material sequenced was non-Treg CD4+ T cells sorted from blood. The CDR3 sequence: CASSEAGAGETQYF. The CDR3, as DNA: TGCGCCAGCAGTGAGGCGGGGGCGGGCGAGACCCAGTACTTC.